The entry below describes one T cell receptor beta chain. Repertoires were generated with immunoSEQ multiplex PCR, while TCRdb's copy carries only in-frame clones and drops some. The sample holds around 130,000 clones, 80% to 90% seen once. These data are taken from a study of blood T cell repertoires in COVID-19. Background on the study: From the United States, Italy and Spain came samples of acute and convalescent COVID-19.

The TCR comes from a man between 65 and 85 years old with active or convalescent COVID-19. The sample consisted of peripheral blood.

This chain's CDR3 is CASSLATAGTATEAFF. In DNA, the CDR3 is TGTGCCAGCAGCTTAGCGACAGCCGGGACAGCCACTGAAGCTTTCTTT. The chain is built from TRBV7-9 and TRBJ1-1, with 7 bases fitting TRBD1. Germline V lookup: CDR1 SEHNR, CDR2 FQNEAQ (reference sequence). With V trimmed by 0 bases and J by 4 bases, 8 bases remained unmatched. This CDR3 has 16 amino acids. Combining the CDR3 with reference TRBV7-9 and TRBJ1-1 gives the whole variable domain DTGVSQNPRHKITKRGQNVTFRCDPISEHNRLYWYRQTLGQGPEFLTYFQNEAQLEKSRLLSDRFSAERPKGSFSTLEIQRTEQGDSAMYLCASSLATAGTATEAFFGQGTRLTVV.